Given below is one T cell receptor beta chain in context. TCRdb keeps only in-frame clones here, not all; method: immunoSEQ multiplex PCR. The sample has roughly 170,000 clones; over 65% are singletons. This sample stems from a study of blood T cell repertoires in COVID-19. V shed 3 bases, J shed 6 bases, and the junction held 3 bases outside the gene matches. The V gene's germline CDR1 is LNHDA and CDR2 SQIVND (reference sequence). The CDR3 is 14 amino acids. The receptor comes from a woman aged 45-65 years who had recovered from COVID-19. Sequencing was carried out using PBMCs or T cells enriched from blood (not recorded which). The V and J genes are TRBV19 and TRBJ1-4, with 8 bases aligning to TRBD1. The CDR3 DNA is TGTGCCAGTAGTATGGTGGACAGGGATGAAAAACTGTTTTTT. Protein product: CASSMVDRDEKLFF. Full variable domain (missing parts from reference TRBV19 and TRBJ1-4): DGGITQSPKYLFRKEGQNVTLSCEQNLNHDAMYWYRQDPGQGLRLIYYSQIVNDFQKGDIAEGYSVSREKKESFPLTVTSAQKNPTAFYLCASSMVDRDEKLFFGSGTQLSVL.